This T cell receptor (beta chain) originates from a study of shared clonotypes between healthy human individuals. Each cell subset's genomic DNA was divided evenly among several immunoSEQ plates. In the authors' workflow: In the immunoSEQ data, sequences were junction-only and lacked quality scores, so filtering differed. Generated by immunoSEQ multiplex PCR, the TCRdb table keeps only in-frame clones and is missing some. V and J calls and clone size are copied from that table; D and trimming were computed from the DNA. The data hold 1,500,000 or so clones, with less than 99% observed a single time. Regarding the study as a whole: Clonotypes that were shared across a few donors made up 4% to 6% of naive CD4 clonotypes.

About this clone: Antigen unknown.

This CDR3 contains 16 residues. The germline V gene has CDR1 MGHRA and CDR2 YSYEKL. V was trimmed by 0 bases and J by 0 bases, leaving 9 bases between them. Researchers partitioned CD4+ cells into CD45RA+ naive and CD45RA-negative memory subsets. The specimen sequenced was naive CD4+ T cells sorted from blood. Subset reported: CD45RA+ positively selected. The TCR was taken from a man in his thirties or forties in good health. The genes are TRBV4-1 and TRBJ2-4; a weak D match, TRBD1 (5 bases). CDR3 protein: CASSQDAGLAKNIQYF. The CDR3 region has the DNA TGCGCCAGCAGCCAAGATGCAGGGCTAGCCAAAAACATTCAGTACTTC.